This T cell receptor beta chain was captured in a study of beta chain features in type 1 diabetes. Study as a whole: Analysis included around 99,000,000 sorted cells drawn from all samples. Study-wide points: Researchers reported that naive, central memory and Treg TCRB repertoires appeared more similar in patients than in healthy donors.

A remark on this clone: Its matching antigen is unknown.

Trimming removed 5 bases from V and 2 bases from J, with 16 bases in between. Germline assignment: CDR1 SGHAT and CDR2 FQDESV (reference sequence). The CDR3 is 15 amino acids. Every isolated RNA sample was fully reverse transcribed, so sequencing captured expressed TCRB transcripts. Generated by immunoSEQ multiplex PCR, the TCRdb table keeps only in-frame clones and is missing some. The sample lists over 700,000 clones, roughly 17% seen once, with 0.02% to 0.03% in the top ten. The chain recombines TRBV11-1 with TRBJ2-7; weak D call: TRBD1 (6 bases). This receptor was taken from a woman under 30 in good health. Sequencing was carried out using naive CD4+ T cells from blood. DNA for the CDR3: TGTGCCAGCAGCCCCACAGGGATTGTCACCTACGAGCAGTACTTC. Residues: CASSPTGIVTYEQYF.